This T cell receptor (beta chain) was sequenced in a study of T cell responses to AZD1222 COVID-19 vaccine. Study-wide results and limits: Spike-specific TCR repertoires showed rising breadth and depth after two AZD1222 doses. Every sample of the repertoires postdated the peak T cell response. Just 5 to 7 AZD1222 recipients were seropositive at baseline. White British people made up most donors, females outnumbered males, and clonal diversity was possibly underestimated.

Germline values: CDR1 ENHRY, CDR2 SYGVKD. The CDR3 is made up of 17 amino acids. V shed 2 bases and J shed 3 bases, with 20 bases lying between them. As regards this clone: Its antigen is still unknown.

The repertoire was sequenced with immunoSEQ multiplex PCR; TCRdb's copy has only in-frame clones and lacks some. The data hold around 180,000 clones, with less than 95% observed a single time. The source is an adult in good health. The input for sequencing was peripheral blood, taken on day 0 of AZD1222 vaccination. The rearrangement joins TRBV10-3 to TRBJ2-7, with a possible D match to TRBD1 (5 bases). The CDR3 region has the DNA TGTGCCATCAGTGAGCCTCCCGAGGCAGGGATGGGCTACGAGCAGTACTTC. Residues: CAISEPPEAGMGYEQYF.